The rows below give T cell receptor beta chains drawn from one sample of a study of fetal regulatory T cell absence and autoimmunity. Only in-frame clones appear in the TCRdb table, and some are missing; sequencing was by immunoSEQ multiplex PCR. This sample yields 95,000 to 100,000 clones, of which about 78% are seen a single time; 1.5% to 2% belongs to the top ten. The sequencing sample was made of pancreas tissue. Receptors were obtained from a male donor with IPEX syndrome. Each CDR3 is given with its conserved first and last residue. D genes are given only for firm matches. Where a row states a size, it is once, few, many or the class of an expanded clone; other rows omit it.

d_call,clone_size,j_call,v_call,cdr3_aa,cdr3_nt
TRBD1,NA,TRBJ1-2,TRBV5-6,CASSSDRGTNYGYTF,TGTGCCAGCAGTTCGGACAGGGGGACTAACTATGGCTACACCTTC
NA,once,TRBJ1-1,TRBV7-8,CASSSARENTEAFF,TGTGCCAGCAGCTCGGCTAGGGAGAACACTGAAGCTTTCTTT
NA,NA,TRBJ2-7,TRBV4-1,CASSERVSYEQYF,TGCGCCAGCAGCGAAAGAGTGAGCTACGAGCAGTACTTC
TRBD1,NA,TRBJ2-2,TRBV9,CASSFRQGANTGELFF,TGTGCCAGCAGCTTCCGACAGGGGGCGAACACCGGGGAGCTGTTTTTT
NA,once,TRBJ1-1,TRBV7-9,CASSPPEFEAFF,TGTGCCAGCAGCCCTCCGGAGTTTGAAGCTTTCTTT
TRBD1,few,TRBJ1-6,TRBV7-8,CASSPTGWGQARTLHF,TGTGCCAGCAGCCCCACTGGGTGGGGACAGGCCCGTACCCTCCACTTT
NA,NA,TRBJ2-3,TRBV19,CASSIPGKPSTDTQYF,TGTGCCAGTAGTATCCCCGGGAAACCAAGCACAGATACGCAGTATTTT
NA,few,TRBJ2-3,TRBV5-1,CASSYTDTQYF,TGCGCCAGCAGCTACACAGATACGCAGTATTTT
NA,NA,TRBJ2-7,TRBV13,CASSLGGRVHEQYF,TGTGCCAGCAGCTTAGGAGGCAGGGTCCACGAGCAGTACTTC
NA,NA,TRBJ2-7,TRBV11-2,CASSLVGRSSYEQYF,TGTGCCAGCAGCTTAGTGGGACGGAGCTCCTACGAGCAGTACTTC
NA,NA,TRBJ1-3,TRBV13,CASSNSGNTIYF,TGTGCCAGCAGCAACTCTGGAAACACCATATATTTT
NA,NA,TRBJ2-2,TRBV4-1,CASSQIVYSGELFF,TGCGCCAGCAGCCAAATAGTCTATTCCGGGGAGCTGTTTTTT
TRBD2,few,TRBJ2-7,TRBV27,CASSLGRHSSYEQYF,TGTGCCAGCAGTCTCGGGAGGCACTCCTCCTACGAGCAGTACTTC
NA,once,TRBJ2-5,TRBV7-8,CASSLAPSDQETQYF,TGTGCCAGCAGCTTAGCGCCTAGCGATCAAGAGACCCAGTACTTC
NA,NA,TRBJ1-1,TRBV18,CASSLRGRENEAFF,TGTGCCAGCTCTCTCAGGGGCAGGGAAAATGAAGCTTTCTTT
TRBD1,NA,TRBJ1-2,TRBV5-4,CASSPTGTAYKNGGYTF,TGTGCCAGCAGCCCGACCGGGACAGCGTATAAAAACGGGGGCTACACCTTC
NA,NA,TRBJ2-7,TRBV11-2,CASSLGPGLPLHEQYF,TGTGCCAGCAGTTTGGGTCCGGGACTTCCCCTTCACGAGCAGTACTTC
TRBD1,NA,TRBJ1-5,TRBV2,CASSRDRARNQPQHF,TGTGCCAGCAGTAGGGACAGGGCCCGCAATCAGCCCCAGCATTTT
NA,NA,TRBJ1-2,TRBV10-3,CAGQGNYGYTF,TGTGCTGGCCAGGGGAACTATGGCTACACCTTC
NA,NA,TRBJ1-5,TRBV23-1,CASGDQGRGNQPQHF,TGCGCCAGCGGCGATCAGGGTAGGGGCAATCAGCCCCAGCATTTT
TRBD2,NA,TRBJ2-3,TRBV7-9,CASSLGKLAGGPWDTQYF,TGTGCCAGCAGCTTGGGTAAACTAGCGGGGGGGCCTTGGGATACGCAGTATTTT
TRBD2,NA,TRBJ2-3,TRBV4-3,CASSQDGRGARTDTQYF,TGCGCCAGCAGCCAAGATGGGCGGGGGGCAAGGACAGATACGCAGTATTTT
TRBD1,NA,TRBJ2-2,TRBV11-2,CASSYTGGTGELFF,TGTGCCAGCAGCTACACAGGGGGCACCGGGGAGCTGTTTTTT
NA,once,TRBJ2-1,TRBV6-5,CASSYSTSSYNEQFF,TGTGCCAGCAGTTACTCGACTAGCTCCTACAATGAGCAGTTCTTC
TRBD2,NA,TRBJ2-2,TRBV13,CASSSRVAGPTGELFF,TGTGCCAGCAGCTCCCGGGTAGCGGGACCCACCGGGGAGCTGTTTTTT
TRBD1,NA,TRBJ1-2,TRBV7-9,CASSPYWTGYGYTF,TGTGCCAGCAGTCCGTACTGGACAGGCTATGGCTACACCTTC
NA,NA,TRBJ2-2,TRBV27,CASSHTGELFF,TGTGCCAGCAGTCACACCGGGGAGCTGTTTTTT
TRBD1,NA,TRBJ1-5,TRBV5-4,CASSLGQGNNQPQHF,TGTGCCAGCAGCTTGGGACAGGGGAACAATCAGCCCCAGCATTTT
NA,NA,TRBJ2-3,TRBV7-9,CASSLRVAARTDTQYF,TGTGCCAGCAGCTTGAGGGTGGCGGCCCGCACAGATACGCAGTATTTT
NA,NA,TRBJ1-5,TRBV6-5,CASSYSYNYSNQPQHF,TGTGCCAGCAGTTACTCGTATAACTATAGCAATCAGCCCCAGCATTTT
NA,NA,TRBJ2-7,TRBV11-2,CASSLRLDYEQYF,TGTGCCAGCAGCTTACGGCTAGACTACGAGCAGTACTTC
NA,NA,TRBJ2-5,TRBV14,CASSYPGPKTETQYF,TGTGCCAGCAGTTATCCGGGACCCAAAACAGAGACCCAGTACTTC
NA,few,TRBJ1-1,TRBV5-1,CASSLREDTEAFF,TGCGCCAGCAGCTTACGGGAGGACACTGAAGCTTTCTTT
TRBD2,once,TRBJ2-4,TRBV7-2,CASGSGGWDIQYF,TGTGCCAGCGGCAGCGGGGGATGGGACATTCAGTACTTC
NA,few,TRBJ1-5,TRBV2,CASRRGIGNQPQHF,TGTGCCAGCCGCAGAGGTATAGGCAATCAGCCCCAGCATTTT
NA,NA,TRBJ1-3,TRBV29-1,CSVARGNTIYF,TGCAGCGTTGCTCGGGGAAACACCATATATTTT
TRBD1,NA,TRBJ1-5,TRBV6-7,CASSYITGENQPQHF,TGTGCCAGCAGTTACATAACAGGGGAGAATCAGCCCCAGCATTTT
NA,NA,TRBJ1-2,TRBV6-5,CASSSSGGYGYTF,TGTGCCAGCAGCTCCTCCGGGGGCTATGGCTACACCTTC
NA,NA,TRBJ2-1,TRBV5-1,CASSRTDSHNEQFF,TGCGCCAGCAGCCGCACGGACAGTCACAATGAGCAGTTCTTC
NA,NA,TRBJ2-3,TRBV11-3,CASSLSDTQYF,TGTGCCAGCAGCTTATCAGATACGCAGTATTTT
TRBD1,NA,TRBJ2-2,TRBV27,CASSNRDRPNTGELFF,TGTGCCAGCAGCAACCGGGACAGGCCTAACACCGGGGAGCTGTTTTTT
NA,NA,TRBJ2-5,TRBV5-1,CASSLVPSSRGETQYF,TGCGCCAGCAGCTTGGTGCCTAGTAGTAGGGGGGAGACCCAGTACTTC
TRBD1,NA,TRBJ2-7,TRBV27,CASSARDRGYEQYF,TGTGCCAGCAGTGCCCGGGACAGGGGCTACGAGCAGTACTTC
NA,NA,TRBJ2-7,TRBV20-1,CSARQGGEQYF,TGCAGTGCTAGACAGGGGGGGGAGCAGTACTTC
NA,NA,TRBJ2-1,TRBV11-2,CASSLEGGSYNEQFF,TGTGCCAGCAGCTTAGAAGGGGGCTCCTACAATGAGCAGTTCTTC
NA,NA,TRBJ1-2,TRBV6-5,CASSYRGYYGYTF,TGTGCCAGCAGTTACAGGGGCTACTATGGCTACACCTTC
NA,NA,TRBJ2-2,TRBV6-6,CASSYSLAHTGELFF,TGTGCCAGCAGTTACTCCCTAGCGCACACCGGGGAGCTGTTTTTT
TRBD2,NA,TRBJ2-3,TRBV5-4,CASSIAGGGPDTQYF,TGTGCCAGCAGCATAGCGGGAGGGGGCCCAGATACGCAGTATTTT